Presented here are 12 T cell receptor beta chains from one specimen sequenced in a study of cytomegalovirus exposure and HLA in healthy donors. PCR employed 60 Vbeta and 13 Jbeta primers. Sequencing was performed with immunoSEQ multiplex PCR; in TCRdb, only in-frame clones are kept and a portion is missing. The sample lists about 210,000 clones, roughly 80% seen once, with about 3% in the top ten. Input material: PBMCs. These receptors all stem from a man aged 25-40 years in good health and CMV-seronegative.

This chain uses TRBV5-1 with TRBJ2-1; TRBD1 is a possible D gene (5 bases). The V end lost 0 bases, the J end lost 7 bases, and 17 bases lay between the germline ends. The CDR3 totals 16 residues. CDR1 SGHRS and CDR2 YFSETQ come from the germline V gene. CDR3 protein: CASSLATRTRNNEQFF. In nucleotides, the CDR3 is TGCGCCAGCAGCTTGGCTACCCGGACAAGGAATAATGAGCAGTTCTTC.

This clone was counted a few times. V usage is TRBV5-4 and J usage is TRBJ1-6; 9 bases fit TRBD1. The CDR3 covers 15 residues. After removal of 2 bases from V and 6 bases from J, the junction contained 3 bases not matched to a gene. Germline V lookup: CDR1 SGHNT, CDR2 YYREEE (reference sequence). The CDR3 DNA is TGTGCCAGCAGCTTTATGGGACAGGGTAATTCACCCCTCCACTTT. Protein product: CASSFMGQGNSPLHF.

The rearrangement links TRBV15 to TRBJ1-1, with TRBD1 as a possible D gene (5 bases). Germline V CDR1 and CDR2: LNHNV, YYDKDF (reference sequence). The V gene lost 1 base and the J gene lost 0 bases, with 12 bases spanning the gap. This CDR3 is 16 amino acids long. CDR3 sequence reads: CATSRVWGTLNTEAFF. The CDR3 DNA reads TGTGCCACCAGCAGAGTATGGGGCACCTTGAACACTGAAGCTTTCTTT.

This chain uses TRBV2 with TRBJ1-1; D gene uncertain. Germline lookup yields CDR1 SNHLY and CDR2 FYNNEI. This CDR3 comprises 17 residues. V was clipped by 2 bases and J by 3 bases, with 19 bases between them. DNA for the CDR3: TGTGCCAGCAGTGAACTTCTCGCGGGCAGACTACACACTGAAGCTTTCTTT. Its protein product is CASSELLAGRLHTEAFF.

This clone was seen only once. For the CDR3, the DNA is TGCGCCAGCAGCCAAGAGAGGACAGGGCCATACGAGCAGTACTTC. Translated: CASSQERTGPYEQYF. The J gene is TRBJ2-7, the V gene TRBV4-1; 8 bases agree with TRBD1. V lost 0 bases, J lost 4 bases, and 5 bases stayed unmatched. The CDR3 runs 15 residues. Germline assignment: CDR1 MGHRA and CDR2 YSYEKL.

This clone was detected only once. The V call is TRBV9, the J call TRBJ1-3; the D gene is possibly TRBD1 (6 bases). The CDR3 runs 15 residues. Germline loops: CDR1 SGDLS, CDR2 YYNGEE. V was shortened by 3 bases and J by 4 bases, with 14 bases between the two germline ends. CDR3 residues: CASSAYRGGGNTIYF. The CDR3 DNA follows: TGTGCCAGCAGCGCTTATAGGGGGGGAGGAAACACCATATATTTT. Drawing the rest from reference TRBV9 and TRBJ1-3, the complete variable domain is DSGVTQTPKHLITATGQRVTLRCSPRSGDLSVYWYQQSLDQGLQFLIQYYNGEERAKGNILERFSAQQFPDLHSELNLSSLELGDSALYFCASSAYRGGGNTIYFGEGSWLTVV.

This clone occurred a few times. The rearrangement links TRBV27 to TRBJ2-5, with no clear D. The CDR3 length is 16 residues. Germline CDR1 reads MNHEY; CDR2 reads SMNVEV (reference sequence). V gave up 3 bases and J gave up 0 bases, with 14 bases separating them. DNA for the CDR3: TGTGCCAGCAGTTTCCTTACTCCTCTGTACCAAGAGACCCAGTACTTC. Protein product: CASSFLTPLYQETQYF.

This rearrangement joins TRBV5-5 to TRBJ2-3; the D gene is possibly TRBD1 (5 bases). The CDR3 totals 16 residues. Germline V gene lookup returns CDR1 SGHKS and CDR2 YYEKEE (reference sequence). V was clipped by 0 bases and J by 4 bases, with 15 bases between them. The CDR3 DNA is TGTGCCAGCAGCTTGGCTGACGCCTGGGGCGCAGATACGCAGTATTTT. Its translation: CASSLADAWGADTQYF.

The chain uses TRBV9 and TRBJ2-7, with TRBD2 as a possible D gene (5 bases). The V gene's germline CDR1 is SGDLS and CDR2 YYNGEE. Trimming stripped 0 bases from V and 2 bases from J, with 15 bases between. The CDR3 is 16 residues long. CDR3 nucleotides: TGTGCCAGCAGCGTAGGAGAGGGCAGGCCTCCCTACGAGCAGTACTTC. It specifies CASSVGEGRPPYEQYF.

This chain joins TRBV11-2 and TRBJ2-3, with 10 bases lining up with TRBD1. Germline values: CDR1 SGHAT, CDR2 FQNNGV. The V segment lost 5 bases and the J segment 4 bases; nucleotides outside the gene matches: 6. The CDR3 has 15 residues. CDR3 DNA: TGTGCCAGCAGCCCCCGGGACAGGGGCGCAGATACGCAGTATTTT. It is translated as CASSPRDRGADTQYF.

V usage is TRBV10-3 and J usage is TRBJ2-3, with D hard to call. CDR1 and CDR2 (germline): ENHRY, SYGVKD. V lost 4 bases, J lost 4 bases, and 15 bases lay in between. The CDR3 contains 15 residues. The CDR3 sequence is CAISAHSSTSDTQYF. The CDR3 region has the DNA TGTGCCATCAGTGCACACAGCTCAACTTCAGATACGCAGTATTTT.

This clone was detected once. V gene TRBV6-5 combines with J gene TRBJ2-7, with 12 bases lining up with TRBD1. J lost 4 bases, V lost 5 bases, and 6 bases had no gene match. Germline loops: CDR1 MNHEY, CDR2 SVGAGI. The CDR3 spans 15 residues. CDR3 amino acids: CASSTPGQGAYEQYF. The CDR3 DNA sequence: TGTGCCAGCAGTACCCCGGGACAGGGGGCGTACGAGCAGTACTTC.